These 14 T cell receptor beta chains were sequenced from one sample in a study of blood T cell repertoires in COVID-19. The repertoire was sequenced with immunoSEQ multiplex PCR; TCRdb's copy has only in-frame clones and lacks some. The sample yields 130,000 to 150,000 clones, roughly 90% seen once. Material: peripheral blood. Every receptor here comes from a man aged 65 to 79 with acute or convalescent COVID-19.

A few counts support this clone. CDR3 residues: CASKQAAWYDSPLHF. DNA of the CDR3: TGTGCCAGCAAGCAAGCGGCTTGGTATGATTCACCCCTCCACTTT. The V call is TRBV6-6, the J call TRBJ1-6; D unresolved. This CDR3 comprises 15 residues. CDR1 and CDR2 from the germline V gene are MNHNY and SVGAGI (reference sequence). V lost 7 bases and J lost 8, with 18 bases in between.

This chain joins TRBV27 and TRBJ2-7, with 12 nucleotides matching TRBD2. The CDR3 consists of 17 residues. Unmatched junction bases numbered 6, after V lost 1 base and J lost 2 bases. The germline V gene has CDR1 MNHEY and CDR2 SMNVEV (reference sequence). CDR3: CASSLWGGLAGTYEQYF. The CDR3 coding sequence is TGTGCCAGCAGTTTATGGGGGGGACTAGCGGGCACCTACGAGCAGTACTTC.

V gene TRBV11-2 combines with J gene TRBJ2-7; TRBD1 matches at 9 bases. With V trimmed by 2 bases and J by 3 bases, 11 bases remained unmatched. This CDR3 region has 17 residues. The germline V gene encodes CDR1 SGHAT and CDR2 FQNNGV. CDR3 region: CASSLTSGGQGIYEQYF. CDR3 nucleotides: TGTGCCAGCAGCTTAACTTCCGGCGGACAGGGGATCTACGAGCAGTACTTC. Filled out from reference TRBV11-2 and TRBJ2-7, the complete variable domain reads EAGVAQSPRYKIIEKRQSVAFWCNPISGHATLYWYQQILGQGPKLLIQFQNNGVVDDSQLPKDRFSAERLKGVDSTLKIQPAKLEDSAVYLCASSLTSGGQGIYEQYFGPGTRLTVT.

The chain combines TRBV5-1 with TRBJ1-1; D is unclear. V was cut by 2 bases and J by 0 bases, with 8 bases left in between. The germline V gene has CDR1 SGHRS and CDR2 YFSETQ. The CDR3 covers 14 residues. This CDR3 is CASSFDNLNTEAFF. The CDR3 DNA sequence: TGCGCCAGCAGCTTTGACAACCTGAACACTGAAGCTTTCTTT.

The rearrangement joins TRBV5-5 to TRBJ1-5; D is uncertain. Germline assignment: CDR1 SGHKS and CDR2 YYEKEE (reference sequence). The CDR3 is 15 amino acids. V was cut by 1 base and J by 3 bases, with 11 bases left in between. Here the CDR3 reads CASSLLAGYNQPQHF. The CDR3 nucleotides read TGTGCCAGCAGCTTGCTAGCCGGCTACAATCAGCCCCAGCATTTT.

The chain carries TRBV10-1 and TRBJ1-5; 7 nucleotides match TRBD1. The length of the CDR3 is 14 residues. The V and J ends lost 6 bases and 5 bases, in that order; junction bases with no gene match: 7. Germline-derived CDR1 and CDR2 are WNHNN and SYGVQD (reference sequence). CDR3 in amino acids: CASRDRWEDQPQHF. The CDR3, as DNA: TGCGCCAGCAGGGACAGGTGGGAGGATCAGCCCCAGCATTTT.

The chain combines TRBV6-6 with TRBJ1-6, with 7 bases identical to TRBD1. The CDR3 totals 15 residues. Trimming at V came to 6 bases and at J to 10 bases, leaving 12 bases not matched to a gene. Germline V gene sequence: CDR1 MNHNY, CDR2 SVGAGI (reference sequence). The CDR3 DNA reads as TGTGCCAGCAGCAGGGGGGAGGAGACCGTCTCACCCCTCCACTTT. Protein sequence: CASSRGEETVSPLHF.

The rearrangement joins TRBV10-1 to TRBJ2-5; 9 nucleotides align to TRBD2. The junction had 5 bases not matched to a gene; V was cut back by 2 bases and J by 4 bases. CDR1 WNHNN and CDR2 SYGVQD come from the germline V gene (reference sequence). The CDR3 is 15 residues long. CDR3 in DNA: TGCGCCAGCAGTGAGAGACCGGGACTAGCAGAGACCCAGTACTTC. It encodes CASSERPGLAETQYF.

The chain carries TRBV14 and TRBJ2-7; 7 bases align to TRBD1. J was trimmed by 0 bases and V by 5 bases; bases with no gene match: 4. The CDR3 spans 14 residues. In germline, CDR1 is SGHDN, CDR2 FVKESK. The CDR3 DNA reads as TGTGCCAGCAGCAGAGGGGGCAACTCCTACGAGCAGTACTTC. Translated: CASSRGGNSYEQYF.

In its sample, this clone was seen once. The rearrangement uses TRBV24-1 and TRBJ2-7; 9 nucleotides align to TRBD2. Germline lookup yields CDR1 KGHDR and CDR2 SFDVKD. The CDR3 totals 16 residues. With 1 base clipped from V and 2 bases from J, the junction kept 5 bases outside the gene matches. The CDR3 spells CATSDLSSGVAYEQYF. Written as DNA, the CDR3 is TGTGCCACCAGTGATTTATCTAGCGGGGTAGCCTACGAGCAGTACTTC.

The chain combines TRBV7-9 with TRBJ2-1; 12 nucleotides agree with TRBD2. V was pared by 6 bases and J by 7 bases, with 7 bases of the junction left unmatched. Germline assignment: CDR1 SEHNR and CDR2 FQNEAQ (reference sequence). This CDR3 region has 15 residues. DNA for the CDR3: TGTGCCAGCAGTAGGACTAGCGGGGCGGGGAATGAGCAGTTCTTC. It codes for CASSRTSGAGNEQFF. The full variable domain, rest sourced from reference TRBV7-9 and TRBJ2-1, is DTGVSQNPRHKITKRGQNVTFRCDPISEHNRLYWYRQTLGQGPEFLTYFQNEAQLEKSRLLSDRFSAERPKGSFSTLEIQRTEQGDSAMYLCASSRTSGAGNEQFFGPGTRLTVL.

V and J are TRBV7-9 and TRBJ2-3, with a tentative D call TRBD2 (6 bases). The CDR3 spans 15 residues. V was cut by 5 bases and J by 2 bases, with 14 bases left in between. Germline lookup yields CDR1 SEHNR and CDR2 FQNEAQ (reference sequence). CDR3 amino acids: CASSDSGPPTDTQYF. DNA for the CDR3: TGTGCCAGCAGCGACAGCGGGCCGCCCACAGATACGCAGTATTTT.

In its sample, this clone was seen once. The chain recombines TRBV19 with TRBJ1-1, with 8 nucleotides matching TRBD1. Germline values: CDR1 LNHDA, CDR2 SQIVND (reference sequence). J lost 7 bases, V lost 7 bases, and 11 bases had no gene match. There are 14 residues in the CDR3. CDR3 residues: CASKQGVPFGEAFF. As DNA, the CDR3 is TGTGCCAGTAAACAGGGGGTACCCTTCGGTGAAGCTTTCTTT.

CDR3 residues: CASSPGQARQPQHF. CDR3 nucleotides: TGTGCCAGCAGTCCCGGACAGGCTCGTCAGCCCCAGCATTTT. The chain is built from TRBV6-6 and TRBJ1-5; 7 bases match TRBD1. CDR1 and CDR2 (germline): MNHNY, SVGAGI (reference sequence). This CDR3 is built from 14 residues. The V gene end was trimmed by 5 bases and the J gene end by 6 bases; junction bases not matched to a gene: 7.